This T cell receptor (beta chain) was recorded in a study of T cell responses to AZD1222 COVID-19 vaccine. Study-wide points: Two AZD1222 administrations were followed by greater Spike-specific TCR breadth and depth. Seropositive status at baseline applied to only 5 to 7 AZD1222 recipients. The span of vaccine-associated CD4 TCRs extended across spike, with dominance at 160-218 and 743-854.

With 0 bases removed from V and 4 bases from J, the gap between germline ends came to 16 bases. The CDR3 extends over 16 amino acids. In germline, CDR1 is SGHRS, CDR2 YFSETQ. The table came from immunoSEQ multiplex PCR; TCRdb's copy has only in-frame clones and leaves some out. This sample has 150,000 to 200,000 clones; 85% to 95% occur once, and the top ten carry more than 1.1%. Details on this clone: Its antigen is as yet unknown.

The rearrangement joins TRBV5-1 to TRBJ1-2; D is unclear. This clonotype was sampled from an adult in good health. Sequenced material: peripheral blood, taken on day 0 of AZD1222 vaccination. The CDR3: CASSLEVGRNSYGYTF. CDR3 coding DNA: TGCGCCAGCAGCTTGGAGGTGGGCAGAAACTCCTATGGCTACACCTTC.